This T cell receptor (beta chain) was retrieved from a study of blood T cell repertoires in COVID-19. Germline-derived CDR1 and CDR2 are SGHAT and FQDESV (reference sequence). The CDR3 is 14 amino acids. Trimming pared 5 bases from V and 4 bases from J, leaving 14 bases between. Here immunoSEQ multiplex PCR was the method, and the copy in TCRdb shows in-frame clones only, minus some. The sample holds approximately 350,000 clones, over 80% seen once. Seattle participants joined during active infection and were tracked over time. V gene TRBV11-1 combines with J gene TRBJ1-1; D is perhaps TRBD1 (6 bases). This clonotype was sampled from a woman in her 50s with COVID-19, enrolled during active disease. The sequenced material came from peripheral blood. The chain's CDR3 is CASSPVGASTEAFF. The DNA of the CDR3 is TGTGCCAGCAGCCCTGTGGGGGCTTCCACTGAAGCTTTCTTT.